Shown below are 28 T cell receptor beta chains from a single sample sequenced in a study of blood T cell repertoires in COVID-19. TCRdb keeps only in-frame clones here, not all; method: immunoSEQ multiplex PCR. The profile shows just under 250,000 clones, roughly 90% of them singletons. Sequenced: PBMCs or T cells enriched from blood (not recorded which). The receptor source for this set is a woman between 25 and 40 years old who had recovered from COVID-19.

The chain uses TRBV27 and TRBJ2-3, with D possibly being TRBD2 (6 bases). V was clipped by 1 base and J by 9 bases, with 14 bases between them. CDR1 is MNHEY and CDR2 is SMNVEV in the germline V gene (reference sequence). CDR3 length: 14 residues. The CDR3 DNA follows: TGTGCCAGCAGTTTATTAGCGGAAGGACCGACGCAGTATTTT. Its translation is CASSLLAEGPTQYF.

The chain combines TRBV7-6 with TRBJ1-5, with D uncertain. Germline loops: CDR1 SGHVS, CDR2 FNYEAQ. Trimming pared 2 bases from V and 4 bases from J, leaving 15 bases between. This CDR3 is built from 16 residues. The CDR3 region is CASSLSAGPRNQPQHF. As DNA, the CDR3 is TGTGCCAGCAGCTTATCGGCCGGCCCGAGGAATCAGCCCCAGCATTTT.

J is TRBJ1-1 and V is TRBV7-3; 8 positions agree with TRBD1. The trim removed 4 bases at V and 5 bases at J, leaving 3 bases unmatched. In germline, CDR1 is SGHTA, CDR2 FQGTGA. This CDR3 is built from 13 residues. CDR3 DNA sequence: TGTGCCAGCAGCTCACAGGGGGGAACTGAAGCTTTCTTT. It codes for CASSSQGGTEAFF. The full variable domain, rest sourced from reference TRBV7-3 and TRBJ1-1, is GAGVSQTPSNKVTEKGKYVELRCDPISGHTALYWYRQSLGQGPEFLIYFQGTGAADDSGLPNDRFFAVRPEGSVSTLKIQRTERGDSAVYLCASSSQGGTEAFFGQGTRLTVV.

The gene calls are TRBV10-1 and TRBJ2-2, with 7 bases that match TRBD2. Germline-derived CDR1 and CDR2 are WNHNN and SYGVQD (reference sequence). The V gene end was trimmed by 8 bases and the J gene end by 5 bases; junction bases not matched to a gene: 8. CDR3 length equals 14 residues. This CDR3 is CASCREVETGELFF. The CDR3 bases are TGCGCCAGCTGTCGGGAGGTGGAGACCGGGGAGCTGTTTTTT.

Concerning this clone itself: One junction end disagrees with the germline gene, perhaps due to a read error. The chain employs TRBV7-7 and TRBJ2-2; 8 bases align to TRBD1. CDR1 is SSHAT, CDR2 FNYEAQ, per germline (reference sequence). CDR3 length equals 15 residues. CDR3 residues: CASSMTGEDTGELFF. The CDR3 nucleotides are TGTGCTAGCAGCATGACAGGGGAAGACACCGGGGAGCTGTTTTTT.

In its sample, this clone was seen a few times. The V call is TRBV29-1, the J call TRBJ1-5; the D gene is possibly TRBD1 (5 bases). This CDR3 comprises 15 residues. V gave up 4 bases and J gave up 3 bases, with 16 bases separating them. Per germline, CDR1 SQVTM and CDR2 ANQGSEA. The CDR3 region has the DNA TGCAGCGTTGGGGGGGGAGTCGGCGACAATCAGCCCCAGCATTTT. It is translated as CSVGGGVGDNQPQHF.

The chain couples TRBV9 to TRBJ2-3, with a tentative D call TRBD2 (5 bases). The V gene lost 5 bases and the J gene lost 2 bases, with 18 bases spanning the gap. CDR1 is SGDLS, CDR2 YYNGEE, per germline. The CDR3 totals 16 residues. Here the CDR3 reads CASSNGKARYTDTQYF. CDR3 bases: TGTGCCAGCAGTAACGGGAAGGCGAGGTACACAGATACGCAGTATTTT.

As DNA, the CDR3 is TGTGCCACCAGCAGAGATTATTTCCAAGAGACCCAGTACTTC. Amino acid sequence: CATSRDYFQETQYF. This chain connects TRBV15 to TRBJ2-5; D remains ambiguous. CDR1 LNHNV and CDR2 YYDKDF come from the germline V gene (reference sequence). The CDR3 runs to 14 residues. Trimming cost V 0 bases and J 1 base, with 6 bases left between them.

This chain connects TRBV12-3 or TRBV12-4 to TRBJ1-2, with unresolved D. The CDR3 is made up of 13 amino acids. V lost 6 bases and J 2 bases, leaving 10 bases between the germline ends. Here the CDR3 reads CASRSGPNYGYTF. The CDR3 DNA reads TGTGCCAGCAGATCTGGGCCGAACTATGGCTACACCTTC.

The rearrangement joins TRBV6-2 or TRBV6-3 to TRBJ2-1; 8 bases line up with TRBD1. Germline CDR1 reads MNHEY; CDR2 reads SVGEGT. The CDR3 spans 16 residues. The trim removed 0 bases at V and 3 bases at J, leaving 4 bases unmatched. The CDR3 loop is CASSYSTGGVYNEQFF. CDR3 in DNA: TGTGCCAGCAGTTACTCAACAGGGGGTGTCTACAATGAGCAGTTCTTC.

The chain carries TRBV2 and TRBJ1-4; 7 positions agree with TRBD1. The V segment lost 6 bases and the J segment 0 bases; nucleotides outside the gene matches: 7. The CDR3 contains 16 residues. Per germline, CDR1 SNHLY and CDR2 FYNNEI. The CDR3 coding sequence is TGTGCCAGCAGCCCGACAGGGCGCGCAACTAATGAAAAACTGTTTTTT. This translates into CASSPTGRATNEKLFF.

The genes are TRBV7-9 and TRBJ1-1; D uncertain. CDR3 length equals 14 residues. Between the trimmed V and J ends, which lost 2 bases and 6 bases, there was a span of 13 bases. CDR1 and CDR2 (germline): SEHNR, FQNEAQ (reference sequence). The CDR3 DNA reads TGTGCCAGCAGCTTATTCACGGGGAGGCCTGAAGCTTTCTTT. Translating gives CASSLFTGRPEAFF. The full variable domain, its missing parts supplied by reference TRBV7-9 and TRBJ1-1, is DTGVSQNPRHKITKRGQNVTFRCDPISEHNRLYWYRQTLGQGPEFLTYFQNEAQLEKSRLLSDRFSAERPKGSFSTLEIQRTEQGDSAMYLCASSLFTGRPEAFFGQGTRLTVV.

The chain employs TRBV28 and TRBJ2-4; tentative D call: TRBD2 (5 bases). CDR3 length: 13 residues. Per germline, CDR1 MDHEN and CDR2 SYDVKM. The V and J ends lost 8 bases and 9 bases respectively, with 17 bases between them. CDR3 in amino acids: CASEGHPTSIQYF. The CDR3 DNA sequence: TGTGCCAGCGAGGGTCATCCGACGAGCATTCAGTACTTC.

The chain is built from TRBV9 and TRBJ1-5; D perhaps matches TRBD1 (6 bases). Deletions cut 0 bases from V and 5 bases from J, with 12 bases between. Germline CDR1 SGDLS, CDR2 YYNGEE. This CDR3 has 15 residues. CDR3: CASSVDGRGYQPQHF. In nucleotides, the CDR3 is TGTGCCAGCAGCGTAGACGGAAGGGGGTATCAGCCCCAGCATTTT.

Regarding this clone: Other nucleotide sequences in the sample specify the same CDR3. The chain combines TRBV28 with TRBJ2-1; TRBD1 agrees at 7 bases. CDR3 size: 13 residues. V shed 5 bases, J shed 4 bases, and the junction held 2 bases outside the gene matches. From germline, CDR1 is MDHEN and CDR2 SYDVKM. The CDR3 nucleotides are TGTGCCAGCAGTCCGACAGGGTACAATGAGCAGTTCTTC. The encoded protein is CASSPTGYNEQFF.

Here the CDR3 reads CASSLRGGETQYF. The CDR3 DNA reads TGTGCCAGCAGTTTGCGGGGAGGAGAGACCCAGTACTTC. The V gene is TRBV28, the J gene TRBJ2-5; tentatively, D is TRBD2 (6 bases). The V gene lost 3 bases and the J gene lost 4 bases, with 9 bases spanning the gap. CDR3 length equals 13 residues. From germline, CDR1 is MDHEN and CDR2 SYDVKM. Based on the CDR3 plus reference TRBV28 and TRBJ2-5, the full variable domain is DVKVTQSSRYLVKRTGEKVFLECVQDMDHENMFWYRQDPGLGLRLIYFSYDVKMKEKGDIPEGYSVSREKKERFSLILESASTNQTSMYLCASSLRGGETQYFGPGTRLLVL.

The rearrangement joins TRBV2 to TRBJ1-5; tentatively, D is TRBD1 (6 bases). The length of the CDR3 is 14 residues. Deletions cut 5 bases from V and 6 bases from J, with 14 bases between. From germline, CDR1 is SNHLY and CDR2 FYNNEI. CDR3 protein: CASSQEGGGQPQHF. CDR3 DNA sequence: TGTGCCAGCAGTCAAGAAGGGGGGGGTCAGCCCCAGCATTTT.

The V call is TRBV19, the J call TRBJ1-1; 9 bases align to TRBD1. In germline, CDR1 is LNHDA, CDR2 SQIVND (reference sequence). The trim removed 5 bases at V and 6 bases at J, leaving 10 bases unmatched. CDR3 length: 15 amino acids. The CDR3 loop reads CASSASTGGLAEAFF. The CDR3 nucleotides read TGTGCCAGTAGTGCATCCACAGGGGGCTTGGCTGAAGCTTTCTTT.

This clone has just a few counts. The chain joins TRBV7-2 to TRBJ2-7, with unresolved D. V lost 3 bases and J 3 bases, leaving 6 bases between the germline ends. Germline lookup yields CDR1 SGHTA and CDR2 FQGNSA. The CDR3 runs 12 residues. The chain's CDR3 is CASSFVFYEQYF. For the CDR3, the DNA is TGTGCCAGCAGCTTCGTCTTCTACGAGCAGTACTTC.

The V and J genes are TRBV19 and TRBJ2-6; 9 bases are a match to TRBD2. The length of the CDR3 is 19 residues. The V gene end was trimmed by 5 bases and the J gene end by 0 bases; junction bases not matched to a gene: 11. Germline CDR1 and CDR2: LNHDA and SQIVND (reference sequence). This CDR3 reads CASSGRLAAVSSGANVLTF. The CDR3 bases are TGTGCCAGTAGTGGGCGACTAGCGGCCGTAAGCTCTGGGGCCAACGTCCTGACTTTC.

The rearrangement joins TRBV19 to TRBJ1-4; D gene ambiguous. Trimming took off 3 bases at V and 8 bases at J, with 7 bases between the two ends. The CDR3 sequence is 12 residues long. From germline, CDR1 is LNHDA and CDR2 SQIVND (reference sequence). CDR3: CASSMREEKLFF. The CDR3 bases are TGTGCCAGTAGTATGAGGGAAGAAAAACTGTTTTTT.

The CDR3 nucleotides are TGTGCCACCAGCAGAGAACCGACAGGGGGCGGAGAGACCCAGTACTTC. This codes for CATSREPTGGGETQYF. V is TRBV15 and J is TRBJ2-5, with 10 bases lining up with TRBD1. There are 16 residues in the CDR3. Trimming at V came to 0 bases and at J to 4 bases, leaving 5 bases not matched to a gene. Germline V gene sequence: CDR1 LNHNV, CDR2 YYDKDF (reference sequence). Full variable domain (missing parts from reference TRBV15 and TRBJ2-5): DAMVIQNPRYQVTQFGKPVTLSCSQTLNHNVMYWYQQKSSQAPKLLFHYYDKDFNNEADTPDNFQSRRPNTSFCFLDIRSPGLGDTAMYLCATSREPTGGGETQYFGPGTRLLVL.

This chain connects TRBV5-1 to TRBJ2-1; TRBD2 matches 10 bases. Trimming cost V 2 bases and J 6 bases; bases outside gene matches: 11. Germline CDR1 reads SGHRS; CDR2 reads YFSETQ. This CDR3 has 17 residues. In DNA form, the CDR3 reads TGCGCCAGCAGCTTAAGGTCAGCGGGAGGGCTGAGCAATGAGCAGTTCTTC. It yields the protein CASSLRSAGGLSNEQFF.

The V and J genes are TRBV28 and TRBJ1-2; 8 bases match TRBD1. The CDR3 has 17 amino acids. V lost 5 bases, J lost 8 bases, and 19 bases stayed unmatched. Per germline, CDR1 MDHEN and CDR2 SYDVKM. The CDR3 is CASSLKIRRQGFYGYTF. The CDR3 DNA reads as TGTGCCAGCAGTCTAAAAATAAGAAGACAGGGGTTTTACGGCTACACCTTC.

The V gene is TRBV2, the J gene TRBJ2-2; D unresolved. The CDR3 covers 12 residues. The germline V and J ends were trimmed by 7 bases and 4 bases, with 7 bases remaining between them. Germline V gives CDR1 SNHLY, CDR2 FYNNEI. DNA of the CDR3: TGTGCCAGCACGCTATTCACCGGGGAGCTGTTTTTT. Protein sequence: CASTLFTGELFF.

V and J are TRBV5-5 and TRBJ1-1; TRBD1 is a possible D gene (5 bases). Germline loops: CDR1 SGHKS, CDR2 YYEKEE (reference sequence). Between the trimmed V and J ends, which lost 0 bases and 3 bases, there was a span of 21 bases. The CDR3 length is 18 residues. This CDR3 reads CASSLGQYGAIDYTEAFF. The CDR3 DNA reads as TGTGCCAGCAGCTTGGGACAGTATGGGGCAATTGACTACACTGAAGCTTTCTTT.

For the CDR3, the DNA is TGCGCCAGCAGCTACGGGGGGGAGGGGAATGAAAAACTGTTTTTT. This gives the protein CASSYGGEGNEKLFF. The V and J genes are TRBV4-3 and TRBJ1-4; D is perhaps TRBD1 (5 bases). V lost 5 bases and J 5 bases, leaving 15 bases between the germline ends. The CDR3 runs 15 residues. Germline V gene data show CDR1 as LGHNA and CDR2 as YSLEER.

This clone occurred once. This chain joins TRBV6-5 and TRBJ1-1, with D possibly matching TRBD1 (5 bases). The germline V gene has CDR1 MNHEY and CDR2 SVGAGI. The length of the CDR3 is 13 residues. Trimming stripped 6 bases from V and 1 base from J, with 9 bases between. The CDR3, as DNA: TGTGCCAGCAGGAGTGGGGCGAACACTGAAGCTTTCTTT. As protein: CASRSGANTEAFF.